The TCR beta chain described here comes from a study of PD-1 blockade in classical Hodgkin lymphoma. Whole-study context: Intravenous infusions of nivolumab 3 mg/kg reached patients every 2 weeks.

Data came from immunoSEQ multiplex PCR; TCRdb stores just in-frame clones and leaves some out. The top ten clones hold 2% of a sample with over 85,000 clones, 90% to 95% of them seen once. The CDR3 runs to 15 residues. CDR1 and CDR2 (germline): SEHNR, FQNEAQ (reference sequence). V lost 5 bases and J lost 3, with 17 bases in between. General observations from the study: Repertoires differed for reasons still undefined, possibly disease activity or prior therapy. Newly diagnosed patients reportedly trailed healthy donors in baseline TCR diversity. Patients were excluded if nivolumab began under 1 year after ASCT (the autologous transplant).

Time point reported: cycle 4 day 1 (C4D1), after less than 7 weeks of nivolumab. Brentuximab vedotin exposure varied, and every patient relapsed after autologous stem cell transplantation. Concerning this clone: The antigen is not known.

The chain carries TRBV7-9 and TRBJ2-7; D might be TRBD1 or TRBD2, each matching 5 bases. This TCR was sampled from a human donor with classical Hodgkin lymphoma. The input for sequencing was peripheral blood mononuclear cells (PBMCs), taken before the fourth cycle of nivolumab. The CDR3 sequence is CASSPNRDHDYEQYF. In nucleotides, the CDR3 is TGTGCCAGCAGCCCAAACCGGGACCACGACTACGAGCAGTACTTC.